Below, 10 T cell receptor beta chains from the same sample are listed, as sequenced in a study of Graves' ophthalmopathy and Graves' hyperthyroidism (dated by TCRdb to the late 2010s). The listed sequencing device is Illumina HiSeq 2000. For repertoire sequencing, the TCR beta CDR3 regions were amplified from RNA transcripts. HTBI primers and the Qiagen OneStep RT-PCR kit were used in a first-round RT-PCR, which was followed by a second-round multiplex PCR, size selection and purification. TCRdb took the public reads, trimmed them with fastp at Q25, ran MiXCR for clone calling and kept in-frame beta chains. Records with the same CDR3 protein are collapsed into one entry carrying the most frequent genes and DNA. This sample is represented by hundreds of thousands of distinct CDR3 sequences; around 21% of them were singletons. Under 3% of the sample is held by the ten biggest clonotypes. The sample comprised peripheral blood. These receptors all come from a woman younger than 30 with stable Graves' hyperthyroidism. Donor details come from another sample of the same person, matched by shared clones.

In its sample, this clonotype was seen many times. This chain connects TRBV29-1 to TRBJ1-1, with a weak D call TRBD1 (5 bases). The germline V and J ends were trimmed by 4 bases and 5 bases, with 17 bases remaining between them. The CDR3 length is 14 residues. Germline-derived CDR1 and CDR2 are SQVTM and ANQGSEA. The CDR3, as DNA: TGCAGCGTTGCCTCCGGGGGTGGAGGGACTGAAGCTTTCTTT. This codes for CSVASGGGGTEAFF.

In its sample, this clonotype was seen many times. The V gene is TRBV19, the J gene TRBJ1-5; D is undetermined. Germline values: CDR1 LNHDA, CDR2 SQIVND (reference sequence). The CDR3 covers 13 residues. Trimming took off 5 bases at V and 3 bases at J, with 8 bases between the two ends. The CDR3 spells CASSEQFNQPQHF. DNA for the CDR3: TGTGCCAGTAGTGAACAGTTCAATCAGCCCCAGCATTTT.

With respect to this clonotype: One base away lies a much larger clone, so this may be a sequencing read error. V and J are TRBV6-5 and TRBJ2-4, with D unclear. CDR3 length: 13 residues. CDR1 MNHEY and CDR2 SVGAGI come from the germline V gene. As DNA, the CDR3 is TGTGCCAGCGCGGCTTCTGACCTTGACATTAAGTACTTC. It codes for CASAASDLDIKYF.

This clonotype was picked up a small number of times. This chain uses TRBV18 with TRBJ2-7, with 8 bases fitting TRBD2. The CDR3 covers 16 residues. The trim removed 0 bases at V and 1 base at J, leaving 5 bases unmatched. CDR1 is KGHSH, CDR2 LQKENI, per germline. CDR3: CASSPPRAGVSYEQYF. The CDR3 DNA reads TGTGCCAGCTCACCACCGAGAGCGGGGGTTTCCTACGAGCAGTACTTC. Full variable domain (outside the CDR3, taken from reference TRBV18 and TRBJ2-7): NAGVMQNPRHLVRRRGQEARLRCSPMKGHSHVYWYRQLPEEGLKFMVYLQKENIIDESGMPKERFSAEFPKEGPSILRIQQVVRGDSAAYFCASSPPRAGVSYEQYFGPGTRLTVT.

The chain couples TRBV15 to TRBJ2-2; perhaps TRBD1 as D (6 bases). The CDR3 spans 17 residues. V was trimmed by 0 bases and J by 0 bases, leaving 11 bases between them. CDR1 is LNHNV and CDR2 is YYDKDF in the germline V gene (reference sequence). CDR3 nucleotide sequence: TGTGCCACCAGCAGAGATAGGGGGTTACCGAACACCGGGGAGCTGTTTTTT. Protein product: CATSRDRGLPNTGELFF. The full variable domain, completed using reference TRBV15 and TRBJ2-2, is DAMVIQNPRYQVTQFGKPVTLSCSQTLNHNVMYWYQQKSSQAPKLLFHYYDKDFNNEADTPDNFQSRRPNTSFCFLDIRSPGLGDTAMYLCATSRDRGLPNTGELFFGEGSRLTVL.

This clonotype was found once. A read error is possible here, since a much larger clone lies one base away. This rearrangement joins TRBV28 to TRBJ2-2; 11 positions match TRBD2. The CDR3 is made up of 17 amino acids. Germline CDR1 MDHEN, CDR2 SYDVKM. V lost 3 bases and J lost 3; bases outside the gene matches: 6. CDR3 region: CASSFIRTSGYTGELFF. The DNA of the CDR3 is TGTGCCAGCAGTTTTATCAGGACTAGCGGGTACACCGGGGAGCTGTTTTTT.

This clonotype has only a few counts. The chain has TRBV12-3 or TRBV12-4 and TRBJ2-6; 9 bases match TRBD1. The CDR3 loop spans 17 amino acids. J lost 0 bases, V lost 6 bases, and 6 bases had no gene match. CDR3 nucleotides: TGTGCCAGCAGCCGGGGACAGGGCCTCTCTGGGGCCAACGTCCTGACTTTC. The encoded protein is CASSRGQGLSGANVLTF.

This chain uses TRBV2 with TRBJ1-2; the D gene is possibly TRBD1 (5 bases). Germline V gene lookup returns CDR1 SNHLY and CDR2 FYNNEI. The CDR3 is 14 amino acids. V was pared by 3 bases and J by 4 bases, with 12 bases between. CDR3 bases: TGTGCCAGCAGTGAGGGCAGGGAAGGCTATGGCTACACCTTC. Translated: CASSEGREGYGYTF.

This clonotype was observed a few times. This sequence joins TRBV2 and TRBJ1-2; D gene unclear. The CDR3 is 13 amino acids. V dropped 8 bases and J dropped 1 base, with 11 bases sitting between them. The germline gives CDR1 SNHLY, CDR2 FYNNEI. CDR3 bases: TGTGCCAGCCGGAGAACCGATAACTATGGCTACACCTTC. Its translation: CASRRTDNYGYTF.

This clonotype was seen at least ten times. This chain joins TRBV2 and TRBJ1-1, with TRBD1 as a possible D gene (6 bases). CDR1 SNHLY and CDR2 FYNNEI come from the germline V gene. The ends were cut back, 6 bases at V and 1 base at J, with 15 bases in the middle. The CDR3 has 15 residues. CDR3 nucleotides: TGTGCCAGCAGGGCAACTTCGGACAGGAACACTGAAGCTTTCTTT. It is translated as CASRATSDRNTEAFF. Looking up the rest from reference TRBV2 and TRBJ1-1 gives the full variable domain: EPEVTQTPSHQVTQMGQEVILRCVPISNHLYFYWYRQILGQKVEFLVSFYNNEISEKSEIFDDQFSVERPDGSNFTLKIRSTKLEDSAMYFCASRATSDRNTEAFFGQGTRLTVV.